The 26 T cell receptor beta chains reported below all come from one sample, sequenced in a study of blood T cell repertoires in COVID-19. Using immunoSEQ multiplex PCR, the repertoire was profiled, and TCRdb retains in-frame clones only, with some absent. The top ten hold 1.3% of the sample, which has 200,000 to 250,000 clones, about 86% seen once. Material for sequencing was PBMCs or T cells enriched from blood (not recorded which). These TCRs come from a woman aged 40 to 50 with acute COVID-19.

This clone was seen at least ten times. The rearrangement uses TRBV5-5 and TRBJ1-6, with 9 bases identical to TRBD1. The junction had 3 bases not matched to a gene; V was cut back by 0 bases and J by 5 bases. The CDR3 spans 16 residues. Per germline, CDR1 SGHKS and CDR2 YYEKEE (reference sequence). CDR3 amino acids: CASSLGDRANNSPLHF. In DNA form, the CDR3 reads TGTGCCAGCAGCTTGGGGGACAGGGCGAATAATTCACCCCTCCACTTT.

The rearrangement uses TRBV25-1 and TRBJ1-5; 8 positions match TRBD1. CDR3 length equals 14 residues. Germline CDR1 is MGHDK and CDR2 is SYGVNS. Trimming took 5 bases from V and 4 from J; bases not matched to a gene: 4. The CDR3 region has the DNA TGTGCCAGCAGTAGTACAGGGGGGAATCAGCCCCAGCATTTT. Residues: CASSSTGGNQPQHF.

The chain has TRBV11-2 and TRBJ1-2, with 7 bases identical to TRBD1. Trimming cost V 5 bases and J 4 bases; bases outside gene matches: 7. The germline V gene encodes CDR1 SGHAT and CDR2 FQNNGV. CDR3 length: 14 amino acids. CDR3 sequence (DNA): TGTGCCAGCAGCGCACAGGGGATTCCCTATGGCTACACCTTC. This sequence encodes CASSAQGIPYGYTF.

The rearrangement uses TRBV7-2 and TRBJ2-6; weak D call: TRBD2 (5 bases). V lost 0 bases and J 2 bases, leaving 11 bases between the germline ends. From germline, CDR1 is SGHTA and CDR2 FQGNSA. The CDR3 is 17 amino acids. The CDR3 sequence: CASSLARRRTGANVLTF. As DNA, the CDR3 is TGTGCCAGCAGCTTAGCCCGTAGGAGGACTGGGGCCAACGTCCTGACTTTC.

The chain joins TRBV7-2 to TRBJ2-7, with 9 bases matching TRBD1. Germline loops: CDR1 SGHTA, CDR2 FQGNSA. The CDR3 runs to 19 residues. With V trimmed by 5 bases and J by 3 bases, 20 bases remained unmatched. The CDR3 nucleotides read TGTGCCAGCAGCAAACGAACCAACCCCGGGACAGGGTATGGCTACGAGCAGTACTTC. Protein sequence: CASSKRTNPGTGYGYEQYF.

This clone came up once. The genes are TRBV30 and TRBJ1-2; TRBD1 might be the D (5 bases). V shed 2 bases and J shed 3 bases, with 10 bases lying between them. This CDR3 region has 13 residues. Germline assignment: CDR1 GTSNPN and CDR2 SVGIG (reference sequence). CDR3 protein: CAWSPDRDYGYTF. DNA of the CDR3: TGTGCCTGGAGTCCCGACAGAGACTATGGCTACACCTTC.

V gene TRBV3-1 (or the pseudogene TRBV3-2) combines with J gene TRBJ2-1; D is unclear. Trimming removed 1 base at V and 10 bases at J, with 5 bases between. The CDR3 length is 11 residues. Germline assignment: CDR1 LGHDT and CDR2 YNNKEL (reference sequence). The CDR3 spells CASSQGAEQFF. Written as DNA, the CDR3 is TGTGCCAGCAGCCAAGGGGCCGAGCAGTTCTTC.

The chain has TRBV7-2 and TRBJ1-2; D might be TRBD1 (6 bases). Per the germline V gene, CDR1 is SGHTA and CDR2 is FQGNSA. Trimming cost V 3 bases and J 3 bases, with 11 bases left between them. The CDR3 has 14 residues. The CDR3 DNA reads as TGTGCCAGCAGCTTGTCCGGACAGTACTATGGCTACACCTTC. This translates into CASSLSGQYYGYTF.

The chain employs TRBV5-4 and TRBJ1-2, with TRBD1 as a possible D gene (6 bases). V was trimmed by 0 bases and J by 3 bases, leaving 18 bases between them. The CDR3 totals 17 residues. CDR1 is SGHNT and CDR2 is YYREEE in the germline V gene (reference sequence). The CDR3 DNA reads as TGTGCCAGCAGCTTGGCGGGGGGGATACAGGGATACTATGGCTACACCTTC. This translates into CASSLAGGIQGYYGYTF.

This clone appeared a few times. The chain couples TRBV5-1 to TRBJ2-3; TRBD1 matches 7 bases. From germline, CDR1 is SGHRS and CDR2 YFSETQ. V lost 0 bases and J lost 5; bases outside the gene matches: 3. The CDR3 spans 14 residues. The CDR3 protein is CASSLGGGEDTQYF. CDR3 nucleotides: TGCGCCAGCAGCTTGGGAGGGGGCGAAGATACGCAGTATTTT. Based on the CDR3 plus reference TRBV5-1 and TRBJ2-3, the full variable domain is KAGVTQTPRYLIKTRGQQVTLSCSPISGHRSVSWYQQTPGQGLQFLFEYFSETQRNKGNFPGRFSGRQFSNSRSEMNVSTLELGDSALYLCASSLGGGEDTQYFGPGTRLTVL.

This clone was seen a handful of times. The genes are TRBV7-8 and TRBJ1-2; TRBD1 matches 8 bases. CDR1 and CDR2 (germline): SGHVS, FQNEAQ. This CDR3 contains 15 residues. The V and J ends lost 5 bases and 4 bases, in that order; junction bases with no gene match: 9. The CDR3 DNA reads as TGTGCCAGCAGCATCCGCGGACAGGGAGCCTATGGCTACACCTTC. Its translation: CASSIRGQGAYGYTF. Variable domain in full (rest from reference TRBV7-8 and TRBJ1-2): GAGVSQSPRYKVAKRGQDVALRCDPISGHVSLFWYQQALGQGPEFLTYFQNEAQLDKSGLPSDRFFAERPEGSVSTLKIQRTQQEDSAVYLCASSIRGQGAYGYTFGSGTRLTVV.

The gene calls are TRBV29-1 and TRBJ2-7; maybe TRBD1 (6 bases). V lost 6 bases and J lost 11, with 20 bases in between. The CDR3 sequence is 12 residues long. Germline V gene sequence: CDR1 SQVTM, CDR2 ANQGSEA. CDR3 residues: CSVTLGEPGEYF. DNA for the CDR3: TGCAGCGTAACCCTCGGGGAGCCAGGGGAGTACTTC.

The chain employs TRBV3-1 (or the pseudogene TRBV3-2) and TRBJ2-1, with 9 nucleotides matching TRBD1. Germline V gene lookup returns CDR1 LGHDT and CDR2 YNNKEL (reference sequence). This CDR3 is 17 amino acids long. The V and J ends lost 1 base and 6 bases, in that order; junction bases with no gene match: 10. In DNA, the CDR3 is TGTGCCAGCAGCCAAGTTTGGGGACAGGGAGGAGCCAATGAGCAGTTCTTC. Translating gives CASSQVWGQGGANEQFF.

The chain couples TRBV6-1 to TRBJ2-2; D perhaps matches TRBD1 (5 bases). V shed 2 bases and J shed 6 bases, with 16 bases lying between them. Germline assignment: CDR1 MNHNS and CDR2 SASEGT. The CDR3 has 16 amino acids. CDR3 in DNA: TGTGCCAGCAGTGAATCAGGGTCTGTTTCCGCCGGGGAGCTGTTTTTT. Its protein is CASSESGSVSAGELFF.

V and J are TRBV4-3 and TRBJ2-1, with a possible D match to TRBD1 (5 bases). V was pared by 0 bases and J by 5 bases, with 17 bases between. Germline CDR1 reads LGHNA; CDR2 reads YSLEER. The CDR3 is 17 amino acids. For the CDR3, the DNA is TGCGCCAGCAGCCAAGAACCCCCATCAGGGATCAACAATGAGCAGTTCTTC. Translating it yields CASSQEPPSGINNEQFF.

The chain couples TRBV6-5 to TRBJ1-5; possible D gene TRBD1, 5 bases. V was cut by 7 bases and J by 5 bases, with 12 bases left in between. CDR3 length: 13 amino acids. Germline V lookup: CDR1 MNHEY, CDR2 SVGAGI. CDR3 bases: TGTGCCAGCACCACGGACATCTATCAGCCCCAGCATTTT. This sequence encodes CASTTDIYQPQHF.

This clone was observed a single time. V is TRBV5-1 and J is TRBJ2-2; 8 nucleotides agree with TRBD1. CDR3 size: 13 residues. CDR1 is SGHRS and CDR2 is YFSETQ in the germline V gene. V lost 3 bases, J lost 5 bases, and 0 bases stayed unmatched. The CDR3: CASSWTGTGELFF. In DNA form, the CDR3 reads TGCGCCAGCAGCTGGACAGGGACCGGGGAGCTGTTTTTT.

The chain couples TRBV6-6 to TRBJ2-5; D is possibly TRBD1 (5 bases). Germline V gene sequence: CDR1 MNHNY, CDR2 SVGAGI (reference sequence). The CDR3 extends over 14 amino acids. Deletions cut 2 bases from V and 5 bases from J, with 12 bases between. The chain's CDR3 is CASSYPQKGETQYF. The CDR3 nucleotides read TGTGCCAGCAGTTACCCGCAGAAGGGGGAGACCCAGTACTTC.

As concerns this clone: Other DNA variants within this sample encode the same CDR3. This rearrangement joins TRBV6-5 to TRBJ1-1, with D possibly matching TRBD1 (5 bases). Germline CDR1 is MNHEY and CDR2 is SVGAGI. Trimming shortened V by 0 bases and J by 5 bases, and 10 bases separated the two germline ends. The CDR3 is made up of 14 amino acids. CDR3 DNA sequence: TGTGCCAGCAGTTACTCGGGGGGACGGACTGAAGCTTTCTTT. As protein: CASSYSGGRTEAFF.

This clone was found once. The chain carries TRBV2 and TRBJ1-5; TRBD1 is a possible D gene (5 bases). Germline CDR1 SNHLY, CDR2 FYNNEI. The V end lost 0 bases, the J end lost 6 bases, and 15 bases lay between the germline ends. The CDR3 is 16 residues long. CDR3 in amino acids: CASSEAWGGIGQPQHF. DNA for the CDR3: TGTGCCAGCAGTGAAGCGTGGGGGGGGATTGGTCAGCCCCAGCATTTT.

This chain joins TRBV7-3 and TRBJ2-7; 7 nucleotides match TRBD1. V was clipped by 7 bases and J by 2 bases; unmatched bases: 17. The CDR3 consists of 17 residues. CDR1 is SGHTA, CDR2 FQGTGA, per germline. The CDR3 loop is CASTILYDRALTYEQYF. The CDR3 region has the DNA TGTGCCAGCACCATATTATACGACAGGGCCCTAACCTACGAGCAGTACTTC. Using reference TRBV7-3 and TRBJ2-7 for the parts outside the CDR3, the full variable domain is GAGVSQTPSNKVTEKGKYVELRCDPISGHTALYWYRQSLGQGPEFLIYFQGTGAADDSGLPNDRFFAVRPEGSVSTLKIQRTERGDSAVYLCASTILYDRALTYEQYFGPGTRLTVT.

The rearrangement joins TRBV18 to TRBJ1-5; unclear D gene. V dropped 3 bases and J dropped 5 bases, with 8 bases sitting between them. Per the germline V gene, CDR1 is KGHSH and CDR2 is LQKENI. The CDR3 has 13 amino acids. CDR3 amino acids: CASSPDSHQPQHF. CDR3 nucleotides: TGTGCCAGCTCACCGGACTCACATCAGCCCCAGCATTTT.

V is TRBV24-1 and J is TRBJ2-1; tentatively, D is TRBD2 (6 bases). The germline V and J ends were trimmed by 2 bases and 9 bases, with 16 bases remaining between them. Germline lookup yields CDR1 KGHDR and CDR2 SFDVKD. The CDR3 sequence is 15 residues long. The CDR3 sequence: CATSDYTGGGTEQFF. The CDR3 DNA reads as TGTGCCACCAGTGATTATACTGGAGGAGGGACTGAGCAGTTCTTC.

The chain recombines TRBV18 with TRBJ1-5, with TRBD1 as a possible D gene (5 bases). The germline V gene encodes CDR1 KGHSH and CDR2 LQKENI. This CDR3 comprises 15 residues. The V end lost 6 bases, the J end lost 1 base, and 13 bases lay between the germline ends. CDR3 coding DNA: TGTGCCAGCTCCCAGGGAGGTGAGAGCAATCAGCCCCAGCATTTT. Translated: CASSQGGESNQPQHF.

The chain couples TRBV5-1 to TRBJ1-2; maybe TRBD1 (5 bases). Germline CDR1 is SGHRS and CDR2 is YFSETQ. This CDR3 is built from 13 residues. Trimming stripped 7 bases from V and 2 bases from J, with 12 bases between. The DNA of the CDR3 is TGCGCCAGCTGGCCGGGGGGGAACTATGGCTACACCTTC. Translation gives CASWPGGNYGYTF.

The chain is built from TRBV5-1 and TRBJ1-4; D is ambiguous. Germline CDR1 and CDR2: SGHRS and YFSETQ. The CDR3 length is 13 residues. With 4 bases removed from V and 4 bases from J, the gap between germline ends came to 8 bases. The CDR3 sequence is CASSGIYNEKLFF. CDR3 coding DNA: TGCGCCAGCAGCGGCATATATAATGAAAAACTGTTTTTT.